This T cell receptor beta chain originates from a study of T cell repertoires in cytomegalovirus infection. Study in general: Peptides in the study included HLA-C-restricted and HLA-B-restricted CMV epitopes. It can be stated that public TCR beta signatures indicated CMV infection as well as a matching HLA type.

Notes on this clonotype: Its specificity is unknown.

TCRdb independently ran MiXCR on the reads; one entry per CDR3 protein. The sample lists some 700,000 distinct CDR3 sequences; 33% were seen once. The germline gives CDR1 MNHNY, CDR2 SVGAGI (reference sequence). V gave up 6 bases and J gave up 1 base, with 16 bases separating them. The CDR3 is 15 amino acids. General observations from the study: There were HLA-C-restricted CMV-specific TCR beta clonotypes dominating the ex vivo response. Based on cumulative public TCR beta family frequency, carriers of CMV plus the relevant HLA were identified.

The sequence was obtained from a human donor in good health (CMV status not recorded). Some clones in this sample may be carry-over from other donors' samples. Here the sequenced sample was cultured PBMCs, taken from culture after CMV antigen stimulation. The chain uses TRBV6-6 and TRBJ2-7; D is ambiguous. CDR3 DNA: TGTGCCAGCAGCTTGACTCTACATATTTCCTACGAGCAGTACTTC. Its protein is CASSLTLHISYEQYF.